Each of the 26 T cell receptor beta chains below was sequenced from the same sample in a study of response to subunit inactivated influenza vaccine. Each CDR3 protein gets one entry after TCRdb re-called the RT-PCR reads with MiXCR. The data hold about 520,000 distinct CDR3 sequences, with approximately 7.3% observed a single time. The sample in question was PBMCs from blood, obtained roughly 24 months after vaccination. These receptors came from a man in his fifties or sixties who received an inactivated influenza vaccine.

Regarding this clonotype: This sequence may be a read error, since a much larger clone differs from it by one base. CDR3 protein: CASSEDRVIMNTEAFF. The CDR3 DNA reads as TGCGCCAGCAGCGAGGACAGGGTGATAATGAACACTGAAGCTTTCTTT. The chain recombines TRBV5-1 with TRBJ1-1; 8 bases agree with TRBD1. Germline loops: CDR1 SGHRS, CDR2 YFSETQ. The CDR3 is 16 residues long. V lost 4 bases and J lost 0; bases outside the gene matches: 8.

In this sample, this clonotype turned up a few times. The chain employs TRBV2 and TRBJ1-2, with 9 bases that match TRBD1. This CDR3 region has 16 residues. V lost 7 bases, J lost 1 base, and 10 bases stayed unmatched. The germline gives CDR1 SNHLY, CDR2 FYNNEI. CDR3 sequence reads: CASNRDRDNSNYGYTF. CDR3 bases: TGTGCCAGCAACCGGGACAGGGATAATAGTAACTATGGCTACACCTTC. Together with reference TRBV2 and TRBJ1-2, the CDR3 gives the full variable domain: EPEVTQTPSHQVTQMGQEVILRCVPISNHLYFYWYRQILGQKVEFLVSFYNNEISEKSEIFDDQFSVERPDGSNFTLKIRSTKLEDSAMYFCASNRDRDNSNYGYTFGSGTRLTVV.

This clonotype showed up just a few times. This CDR3 is CASSRKLAGVTDTQYF. The CDR3 DNA reads TGTGCCAGCAGTCGCAAACTAGCGGGAGTTACAGATACGCAGTATTTT. V gene TRBV27 combines with J gene TRBJ2-3; 11 bases agree with TRBD2. The CDR3 sequence is 16 residues long. Trimming cost V 5 bases and J 3 bases; bases outside gene matches: 7. The germline V gene encodes CDR1 MNHEY and CDR2 SMNVEV (reference sequence).

The gene calls are TRBV3-1 and TRBJ2-1, with 9 bases aligning to TRBD1. Per the germline V gene, CDR1 is LGHDT and CDR2 is YNNKEL (reference sequence). This CDR3 is 15 amino acids long. V shed 3 bases and J 4 bases; nucleotides not matched to a gene: 4. CDR3 coding DNA: TGTGCCAGCAGCCACGGGACAGGGACTTACAATGAGCAGTTCTTC. This gives the protein CASSHGTGTYNEQFF.

The chain has TRBV29-1 and TRBJ2-1, with D possibly called TRBD1 or TRBD2 (6 bases each). Germline CDR1 and CDR2: SQVTM and ANQGSEA. The CDR3 is 20 residues long. Trimming removed 8 bases at V and 4 bases at J, with 36 bases between. CDR3 sequence reads: CSTRSGPPSLAFQGYNEQFF. In nucleotides, the CDR3 is TGCAGCACACGTAGTGGGCCTCCTTCACTAGCCTTTCAGGGGTACAATGAGCAGTTCTTC.

In its sample, this clonotype was seen a few times. J is TRBJ2-5 and V is TRBV24-1; weak D call: TRBD1 (5 bases). Trimming left V 2 bases short and J 1 base short, with 13 bases between. CDR1 and CDR2 (germline): KGHDR, SFDVKD. The CDR3 is made up of 16 amino acids. As DNA, the CDR3 is TGTGCCACCAGTGATTCAAAGACAGCGAGCCAAGAGACCCAGTACTTC. Translating gives CATSDSKTASQETQYF.

The genes are TRBV30 and TRBJ1-1, with TRBD1 as a possible D gene (6 bases). Germline V CDR1 and CDR2: GTSNPN, SVGIG (reference sequence). V was pared by 3 bases and J by 4 bases, with 15 bases between. The CDR3 has 14 residues. CDR3 residues: CAWRGGGRGTEAFF. In DNA, the CDR3 is TGTGCCTGGAGGGGAGGGGGGCGCGGCACTGAAGCTTTCTTT.

Many counts were recorded for this clonotype. V gene TRBV20-1 combines with J gene TRBJ2-5; D call uncertain. V was clipped by 0 bases and J by 2 bases, with 10 bases between them. The V gene's germline CDR1 is DFQATT and CDR2 SNEGSKA (reference sequence). This CDR3 spans 14 amino acids. This chain's CDR3 is CSARDWARQETQYF. In DNA, the CDR3 is TGCAGTGCTAGAGATTGGGCTAGACAAGAGACCCAGTACTTC.

This clonotype was observed many times. The CDR3 region is CAISESTVGGLNYGYTF. Written as DNA, the CDR3 is TGTGCCATCAGTGAGTCGACTGTAGGGGGATTAAACTATGGCTACACCTTC. V is TRBV10-3 and J is TRBJ1-2, with D possibly matching TRBD1 (6 bases). Germline assignment: CDR1 ENHRY and CDR2 SYGVKD. Trimming pared 0 bases from V and 2 bases from J, leaving 16 bases between. This CDR3 region has 17 residues.

The rearrangement links TRBV12-3 or TRBV12-4 to TRBJ2-2; D unresolved. Trimming cost V 7 bases and J 4 bases, with 10 bases left between them. The CDR3 runs to 13 residues. CDR3 sequence (DNA): TGTGCCAGCACCTCCGGAGTCACCGGGGAGCTGTTTTTT. Translating gives CASTSGVTGELFF.

Only a few counts were recorded for this clonotype. The V and J genes are TRBV28 and TRBJ2-6; 10 bases line up with TRBD2. This CDR3 is built from 17 residues. The V gene end was trimmed by 8 bases and the J gene end by 1 base; junction bases not matched to a gene: 8. The germline V gene encodes CDR1 MDHEN and CDR2 SYDVKM. The CDR3 loop is CASAAPSGSSGANVLTF. The CDR3 DNA is TGTGCCAGCGCCGCACCTAGCGGGAGTTCTGGGGCCAACGTCCTGACTTTC.

V and J are TRBV11-2 and TRBJ1-2; weak D call: TRBD1 (5 bases). V gave up 1 base and J gave up 7 bases, with 10 bases separating them. Looked up from germline, CDR1 is SGHAT and CDR2 is FQNNGV. CDR3 length: 13 residues. The CDR3 DNA sequence: TGTGCCAGCAGCTTAGTCAGGGACTCTGGCTACACCTTC. Translated: CASSLVRDSGYTF.

The rearrangement uses TRBV4-1 and TRBJ2-5; D gene unclear. Per germline, CDR1 MGHRA and CDR2 YSYEKL. V dropped 1 base and J dropped 2 bases, with 14 bases sitting between them. The CDR3 contains 16 residues. CDR3 DNA: TGCGCCAGCAGCCAAGTTGGTTTCGCGGCACAAGAGACCCAGTACTTC. The encoded protein is CASSQVGFAAQETQYF.

The chain recombines TRBV5-5 with TRBJ2-7, with a tentative D call TRBD2 (6 bases). This CDR3 is built from 13 residues. V gave up 7 bases and J gave up 2 bases, with 13 bases separating them. Germline CDR1 reads SGHKS; CDR2 reads YYEKEE (reference sequence). CDR3 nucleotides: TGTGCCAGCGGTATAGCGGAAGCCTACGAGCAGTACTTC. Residues: CASGIAEAYEQYF.

The chain links TRBV3-1 to TRBJ2-7; 11 nucleotides match TRBD1. The CDR3 totals 15 residues. The J segment lost 5 bases and the V segment lost 4 bases, leaving 7 bases of the junction unmatched. The germline CDR1 and CDR2 sequences are LGHDT and YNNKEL (reference sequence). Written as DNA, the CDR3 is TGTGCCAGCAGCCGATTGGGACAGGGGGGCCACGAGCAGTACGTC. Its translation is CASSRLGQGGHEQYV.

This clonotype was picked up many times. The chain carries TRBV6-1 and TRBJ2-7; 9 bases are shared with TRBD1. The V gene's germline CDR1 is MNHNS and CDR2 SASEGT. The CDR3 contains 14 residues. Unmatched junction bases numbered 5, after V lost 5 bases and J lost 3 bases. The CDR3 DNA follows: TGTGCCAGCAGTCCTGGGGACAGGGTCTACGAGCAGTACTTC. Its protein is CASSPGDRVYEQYF.

This clonotype was seen repeatedly, ten times or more. The chain carries TRBV20-1 and TRBJ2-5; D uncertain. The CDR3 runs to 12 residues. Germline CDR1 and CDR2: DFQATT and SNEGSKA (reference sequence). V was clipped by 6 bases and J by 8 bases, with 16 bases between them. The DNA of the CDR3 is TGCAGTGCGCCCCGGGCCCGCGGAACCCAGTACTTC. Its translation is CSAPRARGTQYF.

This clonotype was observed a few times. The gene calls are TRBV4-1 and TRBJ2-2; D not resolved. V was clipped by 2 bases and J by 4 bases, with 5 bases between them. The CDR3 has 13 amino acids. Germline loops: CDR1 MGHRA, CDR2 YSYEKL. Written as DNA, the CDR3 is TGCGCCAGCAGCCAAACTACCACCGGGGAGCTGTTTTTT. Protein sequence: CASSQTTTGELFF.

Ten or more counts support this clonotype. The chain couples TRBV3-1 to TRBJ2-3, with unresolved D. The V gene's germline CDR1 is LGHDT and CDR2 YNNKEL (reference sequence). Trimming pared 1 base from V and 8 bases from J, leaving 7 bases between. CDR3 length: 12 amino acids. The CDR3 nucleotides are TGTGCCAGCAGCCAAGGCTGGGGTACGCAGTATTTT. It specifies CASSQGWGTQYF.

This clonotype showed up just a few times. The J gene is TRBJ2-3, the V gene TRBV7-9, with D possibly TRBD2 on 6 matching bases. The V end lost 6 bases, the J end lost 1 base, and 14 bases lay between the germline ends. Germline V gene data show CDR1 as SEHNR and CDR2 as FQNEAQ (reference sequence). The CDR3 runs to 15 residues. DNA of the CDR3: TGTGCCAGCAGGGCTGGGACTTTCGGCACAGATACGCAGTATTTT. Protein sequence: CASRAGTFGTDTQYF.

The chain joins TRBV3-1 to TRBJ2-5, with TRBD2 matching 10 bases. The V gene's germline CDR1 is LGHDT and CDR2 YNNKEL (reference sequence). This CDR3 spans 14 amino acids. The trim removed 4 bases at V and 5 bases at J, leaving 4 bases unmatched. CDR3 in amino acids: CASSPTSGPETQYF. CDR3 sequence (DNA): TGTGCCAGCAGCCCGACTAGCGGGCCGGAGACCCAGTACTTC.

This clonotype was observed a handful of times. The chain couples TRBV12-3 or TRBV12-4 to TRBJ2-4; TRBD1 aligns across 7 bases. The CDR3 extends over 17 amino acids. The V and J ends lost 8 bases and 0 bases, in that order; junction bases with no gene match: 13. The CDR3 coding sequence is TGTGCCAGCCGACCGGGACAGACTTCTTTAGCCAAAAACATTCAGTACTTC. Its protein product is CASRPGQTSLAKNIQYF.

This clonotype appeared many times. CDR3 region: CASSWRQSETQYF. CDR3 DNA sequence: TGTGCCAGCAGTTGGAGGCAGTCAGAGACCCAGTACTTC. The V and J genes are TRBV28 and TRBJ2-5, with D possibly being TRBD2 (5 bases). The V gene's germline CDR1 is MDHEN and CDR2 SYDVKM. There are 13 residues in the CDR3. V shed 4 bases and J shed 4 bases, with 10 bases lying between them.

The chain uses TRBV29-1 and TRBJ2-7; TRBD2 might be the D (6 bases). The ends were cut back, 7 bases at V and 2 bases at J, with 12 bases in the middle. The CDR3 consists of 12 residues. CDR1 is SQVTM and CDR2 is ANQGSEA in the germline V gene. CDR3 region: CSGGATTYEQYF. The CDR3 DNA reads TGCAGCGGCGGGGCCACTACCTACGAGCAGTACTTC.

The rearrangement links TRBV5-5 to TRBJ2-1; TRBD2 might be the D (6 bases). Germline V gene data show CDR1 as SGHKS and CDR2 as YYEKEE (reference sequence). Deletions cut 4 bases from V and 8 bases from J, with 19 bases between. CDR3 length: 15 residues. The CDR3 nucleotides read TGTGCCAGCAGCCCCGGGGTGCGGGATGGCTATGAGCAGTTCTTC. Protein: CASSPGVRDGYEQFF. The full variable domain, completed using reference TRBV5-5 and TRBJ2-1, is DAGVTQSPTHLIKTRGQQVTLRCSPISGHKSVSWYQQVLGQGPQFIFQYYEKEERGRGNFPDRFSARQFPNYSSELNVNALLLGDSALYLCASSPGVRDGYEQFFGPGTRLTVL.

This clonotype was recorded many times. CDR3 sequence reads: CATHSGETSYNEQFF. The CDR3, as DNA: TGTGCCACACATAGCGGGGAAACCTCCTACAATGAGCAGTTCTTC. This chain links TRBV7-9 with TRBJ2-1; the match to TRBD2 covers 8 bases. The germline V gene encodes CDR1 SEHNR and CDR2 FQNEAQ (reference sequence). The CDR3 length is 15 residues. Trimming took 10 bases from V and 0 from J; bases not matched to a gene: 8. The full variable domain, its missing parts supplied by reference TRBV7-9 and TRBJ2-1, is DTGVSQNPRHKITKRGQNVTFRCDPISEHNRLYWYRQTLGQGPEFLTYFQNEAQLEKSRLLSDRFSAERPKGSFSTLEIQRTEQGDSAMYLCATHSGETSYNEQFFGPGTRLTVL.